What follows are 21 T cell receptor beta chains derived from one specimen sequenced in a study of blood T cell repertoires in COVID-19. Assay: immunoSEQ multiplex PCR; the TCRdb copy retains only in-frame clones and omits some. Of some 430,000 clones listed, less than 95% are singletons. Sequenced material: PBMCs or T cells enriched from blood (not recorded which). The receptors were sampled from a man younger than 35 who had recovered from COVID-19.

J is TRBJ2-1 and V is TRBV5-1, with D possibly matching TRBD2 (7 bases). V lost 7 bases and J lost 7, with 18 bases in between. CDR3 length: 14 amino acids. CDR1 and CDR2 (germline): SGHRS, YFSETQ. CDR3 bases: TGCGCCAGCGGCGGAGGGGGGGCGAGGAATGAGCAGTTCTTC. Protein sequence: CASGGGGARNEQFF.

V gene TRBV3-1 (or the pseudogene TRBV3-2) combines with J gene TRBJ2-7, with 7 bases fitting TRBD1. The germline V gene has CDR1 LGHDT and CDR2 YNNKEL (reference sequence). The CDR3 has 14 residues. The V gene end was trimmed by 2 bases and the J gene end by 5 bases; junction bases not matched to a gene: 6. This chain's CDR3 is CASSQTNRGHEQYF. The CDR3 DNA reads as TGTGCCAGCAGCCAAACAAACAGGGGACACGAGCAGTACTTC.

V gene TRBV2 combines with J gene TRBJ1-6; D ambiguous. The CDR3 runs to 18 residues. Trimming shortened V by 0 bases and J by 7 bases, and 19 bases separated the two germline ends. Germline lookup yields CDR1 SNHLY and CDR2 FYNNEI. The CDR3 here is CASSEALPTAVLNSPLHF. The CDR3 coding sequence is TGTGCCAGCAGTGAAGCGCTTCCGACTGCAGTGCTGAATTCACCCCTCCACTTT.

This chain joins TRBV12-5 and TRBJ2-1, with 12 bases identical to TRBD2. From germline, CDR1 is LGHNT and CDR2 FRNRAP. This CDR3 is built from 18 residues. J lost 9 bases, V lost 6 bases, and 18 bases had no gene match. The CDR3 sequence is CASGLGLAGIDLRAEQFF. CDR3 DNA sequence: TGTGCTAGTGGCCTCGGACTAGCGGGGATCGACCTACGCGCTGAGCAGTTCTTC.

This clone was recorded at least ten times. In DNA, the CDR3 is TGTGCCAGCAGCATACAGAACACTGAAGCTTTCTTT. This translates into CASSIQNTEAFF. This chain connects TRBV7-9 to TRBJ1-1; D remains unclear. Between the trimmed V and J ends, which lost 5 bases and 1 base, there was a span of 5 bases. The CDR3 loop spans 12 amino acids. Germline V CDR1 and CDR2: SEHNR, FQNEAQ (reference sequence).

This clone appeared a single time. The rearrangement uses TRBV3-1 (or the pseudogene TRBV3-2) and TRBJ2-7, with 9 bases fitting TRBD2. With V trimmed by 1 base and J by 4 bases, 8 bases remained unmatched. This CDR3 region has 16 residues. Germline CDR1 LGHDT, CDR2 YNNKEL (reference sequence). CDR3 DNA sequence: TGTGCCAGCAGCCAAGGGCTTACGACTAGCGGATACGAGCAGTACTTC. It encodes CASSQGLTTSGYEQYF.

The table lists this clone with a count of one. The chain joins TRBV7-9 to TRBJ2-1, with D perhaps TRBD2 (5 bases). The ends were cut back, 1 base at V and 9 bases at J, with 7 bases in the middle. The germline gives CDR1 SEHNR, CDR2 FQNEAQ (reference sequence). The CDR3 has 12 residues. The CDR3 DNA is TGTGCCAGCAGCTTAGGGGAGCTTGAGCAGTTCTTC. Translating gives CASSLGELEQFF.

This sequence joins TRBV6-4 and TRBJ2-1; D not certain. The CDR3 totals 13 residues. V was cut by 2 bases and J by 5 bases, with 7 bases left in between. Germline V lookup: CDR1 MRHNA, CDR2 SNTAGT. The CDR3 protein is CASSDGLNNEQFF. DNA for the CDR3: TGTGCCAGCAGTGACGGGCTGAACAATGAGCAGTTCTTC.

Concerning this clone: This sample also contains other DNA sequences that code for the same CDR3. V usage is TRBV18 and J usage is TRBJ1-1; unclear D gene. Trimming left V 2 bases short and J 1 base short, with 5 bases between. Germline V gene sequence: CDR1 KGHSH, CDR2 LQKENI. The CDR3 runs 13 residues. CDR3 residues: CASSPSGNTEAFF. Here the CDR3 DNA reads TGTGCCAGCTCACCAAGCGGGAACACTGAAGCTTTCTTT.

V usage is TRBV5-6 and J usage is TRBJ1-2; TRBD1 aligns across 7 bases. This CDR3 comprises 14 residues. V shed 0 bases and J 4 bases; nucleotides not matched to a gene: 3. The germline V gene has CDR1 SGHDT and CDR2 YYEEEE. Written as DNA, the CDR3 is TGTGCCAGCAGCTTGGGCGGACAGGCCTATGGCTACACCTTC. Encoded protein: CASSLGGQAYGYTF.

The V gene is TRBV13, the J gene TRBJ2-5; D remains ambiguous. CDR3 length: 14 residues. The germline V and J ends were trimmed by 3 bases and 1 base, with 9 bases remaining between them. Germline V gives CDR1 PRHDT, CDR2 FYEKMQ (reference sequence). The CDR3 spells CASSFRVSQETQYF. In DNA form, the CDR3 reads TGTGCCAGCAGCTTTCGGGTATCCCAAGAGACCCAGTACTTC.

This chain uses TRBV3-1 (or the pseudogene TRBV3-2) with TRBJ1-5; D call uncertain. The V and J ends lost 0 bases and 9 bases respectively, with 12 bases between them. Germline V lookup: CDR1 LGHDT, CDR2 YNNKEL (reference sequence). This CDR3 spans 14 amino acids. CDR3 loop: CASSQDPVSRPQHF. The DNA of the CDR3 is TGTGCCAGCAGCCAAGACCCAGTCTCTCGGCCCCAGCATTTT.

V gene TRBV4-1 combines with J gene TRBJ1-1, with 7 bases aligning to TRBD1. From germline, CDR1 is MGHRA and CDR2 YSYEKL. J gave up 0 bases and V 3 bases, and 7 bases lay outside the gene matches. There are 16 residues in the CDR3. CDR3 protein: CASSQRQGVVNTEAFF. CDR3 coding DNA: TGCGCCAGCAGCCAGAGACAGGGAGTAGTGAACACTGAAGCTTTCTTT.

This clone was observed a single time. V and J are TRBV3-1 (or the pseudogene TRBV3-2) and TRBJ1-2; D is unclear. The germline gives CDR1 LGHDT, CDR2 YNNKEL (reference sequence). Trimming took off 0 bases at V and 7 bases at J, with 12 bases between the two ends. CDR3 length: 14 residues. The CDR3 sequence is CASSQEAGRGGYTF. For the CDR3, the DNA is TGTGCCAGCAGCCAAGAGGCAGGTCGTGGTGGCTACACCTTC.

The chain joins TRBV6-5 to TRBJ2-1; TRBD1 might be the D (5 bases). CDR3 length: 14 amino acids. V gave up 4 bases and J gave up 3 bases, with 10 bases separating them. Looked up from germline, CDR1 is MNHEY and CDR2 is SVGAGI. The CDR3 loop reads CASSSVDSYNEQFF. The DNA for the CDR3 is TGTGCCAGCAGTTCCGTTGACAGCTACAATGAGCAGTTCTTC.

The rearrangement links TRBV5-8 to TRBJ1-5; 9 bases agree with TRBD1. The trim removed 4 bases at V and 4 bases at J, leaving 3 bases unmatched. This CDR3 contains 14 residues. The germline V gene has CDR1 SGHTS and CDR2 YDEGEE. The CDR3 loop is CASSTGTGNQPQHF. CDR3 bases: TGTGCCAGCAGCACGGGGACAGGGAATCAGCCCCAGCATTTT.

CDR3 nucleotides: TGTGCCAGCAGCCAGAGGGGACAGATCTCTGGAAACACCATATATTTT. Translating it yields CASSQRGQISGNTIYF. This chain uses TRBV3-1 (or the pseudogene TRBV3-2) with TRBJ1-3; 7 positions agree with TRBD1. V was clipped by 3 bases and J by 0 bases; unmatched bases: 5. Germline CDR1 LGHDT, CDR2 YNNKEL (reference sequence). The CDR3 runs 16 residues.

The chain has TRBV5-1 and TRBJ1-3; D not certain. Per germline, CDR1 SGHRS and CDR2 YFSETQ. Trimming took 4 bases from V and 0 from J, leaving 8 bases between them. This CDR3 spans 14 amino acids. CDR3 loop: CASSEGFSGNTIYF. CDR3 DNA sequence: TGCGCCAGCAGCGAGGGATTCTCTGGAAACACCATATATTTT.

The chain uses TRBV7-2 and TRBJ1-1; 10 bases fit TRBD1. Germline V lookup: CDR1 SGHTA, CDR2 FQGNSA. Trimming at V came to 5 bases and at J to 3 bases, leaving 3 bases not matched to a gene. The CDR3 consists of 14 residues. CDR3 nucleotides: TGTGCCAGCAGCGTGGGACAGGGGCACACTGAAGCTTTCTTT. It encodes CASSVGQGHTEAFF.

This chain joins TRBV4-1 and TRBJ1-5; tentatively, D is TRBD1 (5 bases). The CDR3 length is 14 residues. V lost 4 bases and J 4 bases, leaving 11 bases between the germline ends. Germline CDR1 MGHRA, CDR2 YSYEKL. CDR3 region: CASSPGLANQPQHF. The CDR3 DNA follows: TGCGCCAGCAGCCCAGGGTTGGCAAATCAGCCCCAGCATTTT.

The genes are TRBV5-1 and TRBJ2-5; D is possibly TRBD2 (6 bases). Germline values: CDR1 SGHRS, CDR2 YFSETQ. V was clipped by 6 bases and J by 2 bases, with 11 bases between them. The CDR3 extends over 13 amino acids. This CDR3 reads CASTTGEQETQYF. As DNA, the CDR3 is TGCGCCAGCACAACGGGAGAGCAAGAGACCCAGTACTTC. The full variable domain, its missing parts supplied by reference TRBV5-1 and TRBJ2-5, is KAGVTQTPRYLIKTRGQQVTLSCSPISGHRSVSWYQQTPGQGLQFLFEYFSETQRNKGNFPGRFSGRQFSNSRSEMNVSTLELGDSALYLCASTTGEQETQYFGPGTRLLVL.